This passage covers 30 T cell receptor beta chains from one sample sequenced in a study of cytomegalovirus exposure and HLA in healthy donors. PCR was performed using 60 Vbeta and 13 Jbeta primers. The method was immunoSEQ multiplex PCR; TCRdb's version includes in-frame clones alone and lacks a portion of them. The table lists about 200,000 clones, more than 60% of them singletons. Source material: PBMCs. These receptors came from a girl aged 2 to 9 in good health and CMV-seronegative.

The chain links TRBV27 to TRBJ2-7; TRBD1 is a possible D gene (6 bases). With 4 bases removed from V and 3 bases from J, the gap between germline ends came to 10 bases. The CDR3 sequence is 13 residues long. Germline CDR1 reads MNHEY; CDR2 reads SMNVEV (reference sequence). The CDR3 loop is CASSYRTDYEQYF. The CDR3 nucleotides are TGTGCCAGCAGTTACCGGACAGACTACGAGCAGTACTTC.

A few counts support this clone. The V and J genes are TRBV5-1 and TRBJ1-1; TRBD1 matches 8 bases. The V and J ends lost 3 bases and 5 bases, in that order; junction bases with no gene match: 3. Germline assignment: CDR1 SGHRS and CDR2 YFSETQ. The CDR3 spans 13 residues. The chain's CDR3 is CASSSTGGTEAFF. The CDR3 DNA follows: TGCGCCAGCAGCTCTACAGGGGGAACTGAAGCTTTCTTT.

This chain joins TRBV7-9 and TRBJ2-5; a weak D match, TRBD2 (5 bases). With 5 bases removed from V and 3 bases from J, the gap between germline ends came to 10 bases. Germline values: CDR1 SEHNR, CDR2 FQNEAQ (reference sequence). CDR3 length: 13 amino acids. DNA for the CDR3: TGTGCCAGCAGCAAACTAGGTGAAGAGACCCAGTACTTC. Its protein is CASSKLGEETQYF.

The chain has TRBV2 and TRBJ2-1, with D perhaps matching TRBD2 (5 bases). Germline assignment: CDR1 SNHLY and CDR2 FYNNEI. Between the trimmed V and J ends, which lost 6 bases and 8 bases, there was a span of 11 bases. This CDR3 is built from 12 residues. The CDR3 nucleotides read TGTGCCAGCAGGCTAGCAGTGGATGAGCAGTTCTTC. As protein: CASRLAVDEQFF. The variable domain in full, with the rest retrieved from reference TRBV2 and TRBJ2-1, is EPEVTQTPSHQVTQMGQEVILRCVPISNHLYFYWYRQILGQKVEFLVSFYNNEISEKSEIFDDQFSVERPDGSNFTLKIRSTKLEDSAMYFCASRLAVDEQFFGPGTRLTVL.

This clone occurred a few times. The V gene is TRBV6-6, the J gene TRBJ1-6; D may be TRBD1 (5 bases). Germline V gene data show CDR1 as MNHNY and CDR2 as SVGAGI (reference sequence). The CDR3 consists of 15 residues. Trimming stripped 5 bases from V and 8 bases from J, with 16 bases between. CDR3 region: CASSPASIGDSPLHF. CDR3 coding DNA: TGTGCCAGCAGTCCTGCCTCAATAGGGGATTCACCCCTCCACTTT.

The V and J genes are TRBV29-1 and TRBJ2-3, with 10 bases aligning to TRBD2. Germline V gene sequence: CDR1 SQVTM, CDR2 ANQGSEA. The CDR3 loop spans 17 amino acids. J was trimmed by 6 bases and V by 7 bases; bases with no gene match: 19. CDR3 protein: CSAPAGPSGRLHDTQYF. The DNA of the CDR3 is TGCAGCGCCCCCGCTGGGCCTAGCGGGAGACTCCACGATACGCAGTATTTT.

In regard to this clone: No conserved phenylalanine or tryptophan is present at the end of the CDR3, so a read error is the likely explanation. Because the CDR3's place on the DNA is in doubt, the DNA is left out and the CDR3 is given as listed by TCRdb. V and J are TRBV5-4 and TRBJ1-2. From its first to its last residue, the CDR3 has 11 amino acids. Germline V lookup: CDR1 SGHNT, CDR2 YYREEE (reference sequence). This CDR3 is CASSLGSRGSV.

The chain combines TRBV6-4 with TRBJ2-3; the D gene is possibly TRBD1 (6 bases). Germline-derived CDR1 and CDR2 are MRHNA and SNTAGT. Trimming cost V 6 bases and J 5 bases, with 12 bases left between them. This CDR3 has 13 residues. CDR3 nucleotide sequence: TGTGCCAGCAGGGACGTGGGACAAGATACGCAGTATTTT. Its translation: CASRDVGQDTQYF.

The CDR3 here is CASTTRGTHRPNTEAFF. CDR3 coding DNA: TGTGCCAGCACTACGCGGGGGACCCATCGCCCGAACACTGAAGCTTTCTTT. The J gene is TRBJ1-1, the V gene TRBV2, with D perhaps TRBD1 (5 bases). This CDR3 is built from 17 residues. Germline V gene data show CDR1 as SNHLY and CDR2 as FYNNEI. V was shortened by 7 bases and J by 1 base, with 22 bases between the two germline ends.

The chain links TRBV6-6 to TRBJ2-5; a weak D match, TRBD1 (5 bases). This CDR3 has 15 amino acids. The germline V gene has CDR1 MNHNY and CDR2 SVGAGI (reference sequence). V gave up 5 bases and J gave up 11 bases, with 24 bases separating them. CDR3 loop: CASSPPLDSSQEQYF. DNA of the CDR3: TGTGCCAGCAGTCCCCCATTAGACAGCAGCCAAGAGCAGTACTTC.

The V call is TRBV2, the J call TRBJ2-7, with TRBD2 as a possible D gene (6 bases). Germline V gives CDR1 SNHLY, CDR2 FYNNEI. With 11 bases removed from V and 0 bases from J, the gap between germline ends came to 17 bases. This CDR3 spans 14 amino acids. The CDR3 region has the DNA TGTGCCGGGGCGGAGGGCCGAGGCTCCTACGAGCAGTACTTC. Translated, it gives CAGAEGRGSYEQYF.

The CDR3 DNA follows: TGTGCCAGCAGCCCCTCTAGCGGGGTAAACACCGGGGAGCTGTTTTTT. Protein product: CASSPSSGVNTGELFF. The rearrangement links TRBV5-4 to TRBJ2-2, with TRBD2 matching 9 bases. With V trimmed by 4 bases and J by 2 bases, 6 bases remained unmatched. Germline assignment: CDR1 SGHNT and CDR2 YYREEE (reference sequence). The length of the CDR3 is 16 residues.

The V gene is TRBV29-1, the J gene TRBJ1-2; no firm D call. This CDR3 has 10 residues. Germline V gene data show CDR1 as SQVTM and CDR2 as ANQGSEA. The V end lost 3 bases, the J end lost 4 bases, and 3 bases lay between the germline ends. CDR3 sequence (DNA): TGCAGCGTTGACGGCTATGGCTACACCTTC. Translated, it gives CSVDGYGYTF.

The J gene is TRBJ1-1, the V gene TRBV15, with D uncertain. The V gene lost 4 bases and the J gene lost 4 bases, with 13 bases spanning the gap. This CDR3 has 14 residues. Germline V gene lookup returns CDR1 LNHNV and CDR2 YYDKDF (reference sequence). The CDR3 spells CATSKSLAGTEAFF. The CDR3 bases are TGTGCCACCAGCAAGTCTTTAGCGGGCACTGAAGCTTTCTTT.

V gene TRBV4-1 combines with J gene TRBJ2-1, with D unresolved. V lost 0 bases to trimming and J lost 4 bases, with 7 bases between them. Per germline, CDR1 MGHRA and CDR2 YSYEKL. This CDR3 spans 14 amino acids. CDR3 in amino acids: CASSQDRGYNEQFF. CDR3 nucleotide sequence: TGCGCCAGCAGCCAAGATCGAGGTTACAATGAGCAGTTCTTC.

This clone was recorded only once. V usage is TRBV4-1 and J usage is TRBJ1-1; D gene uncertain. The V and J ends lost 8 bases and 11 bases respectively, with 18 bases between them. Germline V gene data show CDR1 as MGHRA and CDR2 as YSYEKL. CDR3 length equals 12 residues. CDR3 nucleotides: TGCGCCAGCCGGGGAGGATTGGGTCAGGCTTTCTTT. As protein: CASRGGLGQAFF.

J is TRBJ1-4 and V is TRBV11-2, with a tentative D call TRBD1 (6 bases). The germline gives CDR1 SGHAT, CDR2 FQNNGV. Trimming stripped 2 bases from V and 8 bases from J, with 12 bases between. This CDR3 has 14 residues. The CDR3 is CASSLRGAWEKLFF. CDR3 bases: TGTGCCAGCAGCTTACGGGGGGCTTGGGAAAAACTGTTTTTT.

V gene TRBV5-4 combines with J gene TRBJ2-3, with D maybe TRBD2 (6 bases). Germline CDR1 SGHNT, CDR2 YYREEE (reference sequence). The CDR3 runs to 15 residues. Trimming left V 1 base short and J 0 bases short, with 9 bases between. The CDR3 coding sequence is TGTGCCAGCAGCTTGCGAAGCGGGAGCACAGATACGCAGTATTTT. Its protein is CASSLRSGSTDTQYF.

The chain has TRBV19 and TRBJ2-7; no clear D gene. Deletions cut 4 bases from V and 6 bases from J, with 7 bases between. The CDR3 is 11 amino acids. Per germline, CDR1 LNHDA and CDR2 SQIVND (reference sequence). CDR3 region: CASSNNVEQYF. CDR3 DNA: TGTGCCAGTAGTAACAACGTCGAGCAGTACTTC.

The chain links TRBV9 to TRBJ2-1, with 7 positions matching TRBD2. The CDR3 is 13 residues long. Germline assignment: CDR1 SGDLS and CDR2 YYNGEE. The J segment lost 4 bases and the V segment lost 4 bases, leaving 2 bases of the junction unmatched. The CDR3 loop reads CASSWGGYNEQFF. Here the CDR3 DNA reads TGTGCCAGCAGCTGGGGGGGTTACAATGAGCAGTTCTTC.

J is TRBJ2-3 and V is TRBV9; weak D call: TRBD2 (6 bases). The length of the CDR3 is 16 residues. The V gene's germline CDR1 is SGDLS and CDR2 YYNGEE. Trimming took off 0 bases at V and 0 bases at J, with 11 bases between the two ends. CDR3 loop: CASSVAAGISTDTQYF. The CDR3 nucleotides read TGTGCCAGCAGCGTAGCGGCGGGGATTAGCACAGATACGCAGTATTTT.

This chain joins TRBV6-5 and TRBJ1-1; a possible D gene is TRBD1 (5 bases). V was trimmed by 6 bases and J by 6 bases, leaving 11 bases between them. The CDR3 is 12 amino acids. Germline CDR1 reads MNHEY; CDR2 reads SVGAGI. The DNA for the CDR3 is TGTGCCAGCAGCCAAAGGACATCTGAAGCTTTCTTT. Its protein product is CASSQRTSEAFF.

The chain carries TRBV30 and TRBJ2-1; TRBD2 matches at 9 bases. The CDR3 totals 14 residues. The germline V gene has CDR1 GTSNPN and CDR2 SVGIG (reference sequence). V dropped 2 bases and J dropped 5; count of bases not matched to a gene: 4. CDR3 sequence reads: CAWSTGLANNEQFF. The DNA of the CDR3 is TGTGCCTGGAGTACAGGACTAGCGAACAATGAGCAGTTCTTC.

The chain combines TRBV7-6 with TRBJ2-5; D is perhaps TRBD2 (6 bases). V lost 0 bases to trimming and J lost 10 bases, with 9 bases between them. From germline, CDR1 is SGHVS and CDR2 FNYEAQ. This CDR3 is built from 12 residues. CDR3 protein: CASSLAEGVQYF. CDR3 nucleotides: TGTGCCAGCAGCTTAGCGGAGGGAGTCCAGTACTTC.

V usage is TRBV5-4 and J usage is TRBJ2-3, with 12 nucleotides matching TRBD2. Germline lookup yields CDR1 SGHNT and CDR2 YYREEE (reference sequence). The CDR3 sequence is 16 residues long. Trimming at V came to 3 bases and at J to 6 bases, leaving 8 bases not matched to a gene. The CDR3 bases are TGTGCCAGCAGCTGGGCTAGCGGGAGGGCCTGGGATACGCAGTATTTT. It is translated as CASSWASGRAWDTQYF.

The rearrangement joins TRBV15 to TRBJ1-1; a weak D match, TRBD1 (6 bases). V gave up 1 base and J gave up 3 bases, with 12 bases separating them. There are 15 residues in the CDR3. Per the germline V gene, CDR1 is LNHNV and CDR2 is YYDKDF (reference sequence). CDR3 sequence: CATSRVEGGDTEAFF. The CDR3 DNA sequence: TGTGCCACCAGCAGAGTCGAGGGGGGGGACACTGAAGCTTTCTTT.

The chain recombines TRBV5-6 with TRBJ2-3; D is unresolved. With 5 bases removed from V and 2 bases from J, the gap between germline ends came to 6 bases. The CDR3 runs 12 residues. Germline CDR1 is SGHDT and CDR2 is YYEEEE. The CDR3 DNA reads TGTGCCAGCAGTCCTAACACAGATACGCAGTATTTT. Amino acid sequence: CASSPNTDTQYF.

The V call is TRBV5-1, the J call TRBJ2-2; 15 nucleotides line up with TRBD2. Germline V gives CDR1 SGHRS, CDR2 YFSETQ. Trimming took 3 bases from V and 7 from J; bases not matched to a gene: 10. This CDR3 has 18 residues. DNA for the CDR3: TGCGCCAGCAGCTCAGGACTAGCGGGAGGGCCTCTAAGCGGGGAGCTGTTTTTT. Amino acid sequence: CASSSGLAGGPLSGELFF.

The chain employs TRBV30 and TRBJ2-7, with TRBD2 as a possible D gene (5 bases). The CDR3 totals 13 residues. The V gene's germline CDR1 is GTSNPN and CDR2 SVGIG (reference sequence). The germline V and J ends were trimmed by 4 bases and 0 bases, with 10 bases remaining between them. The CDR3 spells CAWTASSSYEQYF. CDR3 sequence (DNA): TGTGCCTGGACGGCTAGCAGCTCCTACGAGCAGTACTTC.

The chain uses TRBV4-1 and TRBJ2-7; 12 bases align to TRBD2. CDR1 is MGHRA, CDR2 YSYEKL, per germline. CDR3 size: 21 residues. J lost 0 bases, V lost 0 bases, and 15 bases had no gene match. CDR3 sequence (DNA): TGCGCCAGCAGCCAAGAATGGGCACAGGCTAGCGGGAGGGTGGGCTCCTACGAGCAGTACTTC. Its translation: CASSQEWAQASGRVGSYEQYF.